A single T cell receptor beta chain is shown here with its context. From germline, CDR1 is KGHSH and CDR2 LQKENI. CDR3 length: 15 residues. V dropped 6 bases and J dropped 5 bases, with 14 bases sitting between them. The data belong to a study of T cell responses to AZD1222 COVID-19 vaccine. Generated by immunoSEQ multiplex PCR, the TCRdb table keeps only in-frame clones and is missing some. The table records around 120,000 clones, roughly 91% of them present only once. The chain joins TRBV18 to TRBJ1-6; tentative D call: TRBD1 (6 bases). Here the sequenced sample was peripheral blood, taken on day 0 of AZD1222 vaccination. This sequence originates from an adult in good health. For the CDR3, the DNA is TGTGCCAGCTCGCCCCGAGGGGACAATAATTCACCCCTCCACTTT. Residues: CASSPRGDNNSPLHF.